This T cell receptor beta chain was sequenced during a study of T-cell memory formation after mild COVID-19. Study overall: In these data, TCR clusters were largely donor specific.

5'RACE primed at constant segments yielded TCR alpha and TCR beta cDNA libraries bearing sample barcodes and UMIs. Each CDR3 protein is one row after TCRdb ran MiXCR on the 5' RACE reads. The sample contains approximately 150,000 distinct CDR3 sequences, about 19% of which appear only once. Study observations and caveats: Specificity for SARS-CoV-2 was not confirmed among the second-wave clones peaking on day 37. Some clones that responded turned up in pre-infection memory, which suggests that cross-reactive memory joined in.

This clonotype was recorded a few times. Its antigen is unidentified. The germline V gene encodes CDR1 MGHRA and CDR2 YSYEKL. This CDR3 has 15 amino acids. Trimming cost V 1 base and J 10 bases, with 14 bases left between them. The sequence derives from an adult woman who had mild COVID-19 (a few samples of this study predate the infection). Cell type and time point are not known. Sequenced input: PBMCs or a T cell subset sorted from them (not recorded which). This chain joins TRBV4-1 and TRBJ1-6, with unresolved D. CDR3 nucleotide sequence: TGCGCCAGCAGCCAAGTTCCCCGGGGTAGCTCACCCCTCCACTTT. This sequence encodes CASSQVPRGSSPLHF.